This is a list of T cell receptor beta chains from one sample in a study of T cell changes during pregnancy in multiple sclerosis. This table comes from immunoSEQ multiplex PCR, and its TCRdb copy is limited to in-frame clones, with some not included. The sample contains roughly 28,000 clones, approximately 90% of which appear only once. Source: CD8+ T cells from peripheral blood mononuclear cells, taken before pregnancy. These receptors were collected from a female donor with multiple sclerosis, enrolled in a pregnancy study. The CDR3 runs from the conserved cysteine through the conserved F or W. Some rows mark clone size as missing; the rest say once, few, many or name a class of expanded clone.

>once|TRBV7-2
CASSSRTSGVF
>.|TRBV7-6
CASSLAMGGPNTGELFF
>once|TRBV7-2
CASREGQKNTGELFF
>.|TRBV6-5
CASSYSGGLGTEQFF
>.|TRBV7-2
CASSRGGQLFF
>.|TRBV23-1
CASSQSKDIRTCRTEAFF
>.|TRBV9
CASSGGQGAWQPQHF
>.|TRBV7-9
CASSFAAVASYNEQFF
>.|TRBV19
CASSIDYAGNEQFF
>.|TRBV5-1
CASSLQGQGNEQFF
>few|TRBV27
CASSLQQENTEAFF
>.|TRBV7-9
CASRGQGNQPQHF
>.|TRBV7-9
CASSLDSGRGYNEQFF
>.|TRBV10-3
CAISEGTNYNEQFF
>.|TRBV25-1
CASSEYFWTEDEQYF
>.|TRBV28
CASSLDEQGALGYGYTF
>.|TRBV30
CAWSARYEQYF
>.|TRBV28
CASRRGGDTQYF
>.|TRBV28
CASRYQGDTYEQYF
>once|TRBV6-1
CASSAGQGAASSYEQYF
>.|TRBV9
CASSVKGNSYNEQFF
>.|TRBV5-4
CASSASIESGEETQYF
>.|TRBV6-5
CASTWDRNNEQFF
>.|TRBV9
CASSVGGGAGETQYF
>.|TRBV28
CASTQRGPRSYEQYF
>.|TRBV11-2
CASSQEAGGDSYEQYF
>.|TRBV30
CAWDRNTEAFF
>.|TRBV6-6
CASSYAVRAEAFF
>.|TRBV7-9
CASSLGTQGSRGYEQYF
>.|TRBV10-1
CASCWSSNQPQHF
>.|TRBV19
CASRFGGEQYF
>.|TRBV19
CASSPFDSLPQAFF
>.|TRBV5-1
CASSLNINGGTEAFF
>.|TRBV4-1
CASSPTQGAVDCFF
>.|TRBV7-9
CASSLSAGPSYEQYF
>.|TRBV27
CASRPQGTDNEQFF
>few|TRBV7-6
CASSSRGLNTEAFF
>.|TRBV7-9
CASSLLTSLTFNEQFF
>.|TRBV10-3
CATRDRAIRGNYGYTF
>.|TRBV27
CASSWGTQNTEAFF
>once|TRBV28
CASSPSGNTEAFF
>medium-sized|TRBV9
CASSVDYRGLFTEAFF
>.|TRBV9
CASSVAPGGRMNTEAFF
>.|TRBV9
CASSVGTVNTEAFF
>once|TRBV15
CATSRGPAGVDEQYF
>.|TRBV7-3
CASSLLAGGSRVTDTQYF
>.|TRBV11-2
CASSLKGFTLPPKNIQYF
>.|TRBV18
CASSPYNPAGGTEAFF
>.|TRBV7-9
CASSLALDNYGYTF
>.|TRBV29-1
CSVEDRVTDTQYF
>.|TRBV14
CASSLWADEKLFF
>.|TRBV13
CASSLDPVTGTYNEQFF
>few|TRBV7-9
CATSLDGSSGNTIYF
>.|TRBV28
CASSSLAESYNEQFF
>.|TRBV27
CASSLRPIAGAYEQYF
>.|TRBV27
CASSLSRDYGYTF
>once|TRBV7-9
CASSPRQGWTYEQYF
>.|TRBV6-5
CASSHTGGTEAFF